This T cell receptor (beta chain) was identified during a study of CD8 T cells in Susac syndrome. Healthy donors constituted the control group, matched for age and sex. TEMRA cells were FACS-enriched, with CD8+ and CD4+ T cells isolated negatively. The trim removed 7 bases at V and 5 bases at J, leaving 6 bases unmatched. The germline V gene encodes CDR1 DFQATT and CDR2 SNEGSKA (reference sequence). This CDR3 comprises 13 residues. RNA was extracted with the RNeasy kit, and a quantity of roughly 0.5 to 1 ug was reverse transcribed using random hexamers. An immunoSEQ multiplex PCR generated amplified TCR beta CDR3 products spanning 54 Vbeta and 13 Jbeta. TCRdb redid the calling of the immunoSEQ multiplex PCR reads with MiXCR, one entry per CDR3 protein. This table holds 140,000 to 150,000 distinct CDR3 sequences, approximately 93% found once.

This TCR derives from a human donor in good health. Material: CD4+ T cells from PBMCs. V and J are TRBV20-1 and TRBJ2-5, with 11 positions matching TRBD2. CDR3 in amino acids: CSELAGEDETQYF. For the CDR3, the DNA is TGCAGTGAACTAGCGGGAGAGGATGAGACCCAGTACTTC.